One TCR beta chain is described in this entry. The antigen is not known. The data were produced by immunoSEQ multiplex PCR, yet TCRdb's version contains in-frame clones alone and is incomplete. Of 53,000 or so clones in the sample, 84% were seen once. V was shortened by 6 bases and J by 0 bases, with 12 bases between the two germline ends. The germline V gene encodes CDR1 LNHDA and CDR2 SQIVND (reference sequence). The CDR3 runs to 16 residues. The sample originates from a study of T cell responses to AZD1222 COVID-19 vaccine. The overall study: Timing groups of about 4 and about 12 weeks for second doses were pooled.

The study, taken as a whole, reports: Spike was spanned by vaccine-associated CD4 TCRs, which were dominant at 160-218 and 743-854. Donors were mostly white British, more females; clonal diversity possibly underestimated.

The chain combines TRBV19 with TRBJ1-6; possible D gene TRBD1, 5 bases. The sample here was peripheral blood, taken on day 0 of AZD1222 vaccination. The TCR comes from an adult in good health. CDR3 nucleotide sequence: TGTGCCAGTAGACTAGACAGCAGCTCCTATAATTCACCCCTCCACTTT. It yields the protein CASRLDSSSYNSPLHF.